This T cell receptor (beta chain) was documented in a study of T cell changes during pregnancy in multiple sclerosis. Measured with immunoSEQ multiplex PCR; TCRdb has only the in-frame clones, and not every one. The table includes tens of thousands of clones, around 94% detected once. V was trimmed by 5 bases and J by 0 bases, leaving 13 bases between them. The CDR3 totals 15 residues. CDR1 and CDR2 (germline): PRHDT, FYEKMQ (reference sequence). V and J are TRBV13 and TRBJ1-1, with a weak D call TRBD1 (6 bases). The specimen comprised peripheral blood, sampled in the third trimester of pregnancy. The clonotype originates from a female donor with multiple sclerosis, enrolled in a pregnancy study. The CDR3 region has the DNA TGTGCCAGCAGCACTCCGACAGGTTTGAACACTGAAGCTTTCTTT. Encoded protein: CASSTPTGLNTEAFF.